Described below is a single T cell receptor (beta chain) sequence and its context. As yet, its antigen is unknown. The entry originates in a study of PD-L1 blockade in urothelial cancer. Study as a whole: At 3 weeks after treatment start (second dose) and again at 6 weeks, blood was analyzed.

Here immunoSEQ multiplex PCR was the method, and the copy in TCRdb shows in-frame clones only, minus some. In the table there are about 17,000 clones, approximately 90% of which are singletons. Whole-study results and caveats: Durable benefit was linked to greater 3-week expansion of tumor-associated blood clones.

The germline V and J ends were trimmed by 3 bases and 0 bases, with 10 bases remaining between them. Germline V lookup: CDR1 SGHRS, CDR2 YFSETQ. The CDR3 runs to 14 residues. The chain uses TRBV5-1 and TRBJ2-7; D possibly corresponds to TRBD1 (6 bases). This specimen consisted of PBMCs, obtained around atezolizumab (anti-PD-L1) treatment. The sequence came from a man aged 50-59 years with urothelial cancer. The CDR3 DNA reads TGCGCCAGCAGCTCAGACAGGATCTCCTACGAGCAGTACTTC. Translation: CASSSDRISYEQYF.